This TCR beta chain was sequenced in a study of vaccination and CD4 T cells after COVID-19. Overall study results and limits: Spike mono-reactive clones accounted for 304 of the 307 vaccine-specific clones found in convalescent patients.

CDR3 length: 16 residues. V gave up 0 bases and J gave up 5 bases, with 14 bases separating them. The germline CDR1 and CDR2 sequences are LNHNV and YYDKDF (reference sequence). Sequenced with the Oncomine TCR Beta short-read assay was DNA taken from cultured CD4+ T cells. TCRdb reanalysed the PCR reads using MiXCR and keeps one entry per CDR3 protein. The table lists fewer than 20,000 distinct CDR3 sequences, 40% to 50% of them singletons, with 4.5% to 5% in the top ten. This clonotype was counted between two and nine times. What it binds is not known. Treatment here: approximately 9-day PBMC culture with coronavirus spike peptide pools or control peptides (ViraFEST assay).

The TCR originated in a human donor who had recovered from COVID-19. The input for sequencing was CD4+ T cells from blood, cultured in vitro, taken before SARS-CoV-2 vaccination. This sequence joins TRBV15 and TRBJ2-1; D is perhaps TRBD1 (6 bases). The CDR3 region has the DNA TGTGCCACCAGCAGAGATCAATTGACAGGAGACAATGAGCAGTTCTTC. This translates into CATSRDQLTGDNEQFF.